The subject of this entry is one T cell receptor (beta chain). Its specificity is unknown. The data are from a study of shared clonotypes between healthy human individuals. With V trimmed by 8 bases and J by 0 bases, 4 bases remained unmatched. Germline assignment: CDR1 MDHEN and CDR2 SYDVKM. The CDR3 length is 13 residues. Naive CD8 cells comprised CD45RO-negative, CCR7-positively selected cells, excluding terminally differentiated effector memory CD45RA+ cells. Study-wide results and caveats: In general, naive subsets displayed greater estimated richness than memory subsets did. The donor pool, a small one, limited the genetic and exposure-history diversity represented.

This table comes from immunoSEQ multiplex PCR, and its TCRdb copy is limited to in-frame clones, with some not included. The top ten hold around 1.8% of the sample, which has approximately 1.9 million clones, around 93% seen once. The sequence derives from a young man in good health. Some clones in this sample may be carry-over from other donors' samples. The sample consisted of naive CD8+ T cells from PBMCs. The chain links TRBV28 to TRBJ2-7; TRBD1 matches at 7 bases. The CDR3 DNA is TGTGCCAGCGATAGGGACAGCTCCTACGAGCAGTACTTC. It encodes CASDRDSSYEQYF.